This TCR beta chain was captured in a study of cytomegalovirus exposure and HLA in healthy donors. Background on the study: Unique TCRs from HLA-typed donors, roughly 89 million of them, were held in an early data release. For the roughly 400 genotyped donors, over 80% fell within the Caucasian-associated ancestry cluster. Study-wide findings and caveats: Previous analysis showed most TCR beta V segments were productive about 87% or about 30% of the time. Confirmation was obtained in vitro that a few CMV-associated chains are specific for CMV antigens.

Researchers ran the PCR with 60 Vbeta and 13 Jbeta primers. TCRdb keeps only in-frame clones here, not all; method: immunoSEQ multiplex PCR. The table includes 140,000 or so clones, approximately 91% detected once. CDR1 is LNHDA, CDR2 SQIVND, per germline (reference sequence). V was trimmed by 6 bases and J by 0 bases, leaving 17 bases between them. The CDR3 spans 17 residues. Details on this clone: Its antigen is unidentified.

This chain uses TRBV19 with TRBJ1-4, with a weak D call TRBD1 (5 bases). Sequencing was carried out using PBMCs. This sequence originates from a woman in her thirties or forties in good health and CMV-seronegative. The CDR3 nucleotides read TGTGCCAGTAGGGTGGCCGGCAGGGATGCAACTAATGAAAAACTGTTTTTT. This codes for CASRVAGRDATNEKLFF. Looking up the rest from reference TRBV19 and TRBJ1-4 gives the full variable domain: DGGITQSPKYLFRKEGQNVTLSCEQNLNHDAMYWYRQDPGQGLRLIYYSQIVNDFQKGDIAEGYSVSREKKESFPLTVTSAQKNPTAFYLCASRVAGRDATNEKLFFGSGTQLSVL.